Listed below are T cell receptor beta chains from one sample, sequenced in a study of blood T cell repertoires in COVID-19. TCRdb keeps only in-frame clones here, not all; method: immunoSEQ multiplex PCR. The data contain some 300,000 clones, approximately 89% of them singletons. Sequenced input: PBMCs or T cells enriched from blood (not recorded which). Source of these receptors: a woman in her fifties or sixties who had been exposed to COVID-19. CDR3s include the opening cysteine and the closing phenylalanine or tryptophan. Fields, in order: clone size, D gene, V gene, J gene, CDR3 protein, CDR3 DNA. The D gene is left open where the match is weak. The size entry is marked missing in some rows and otherwise reads once, few, many or a size class.

clone size: few; D gene: .; V gene: TRBV5-4; J gene: TRBJ2-1; CDR3 protein: CASSPEGYNEQFF; CDR3 DNA: TGTGCCAGCAGCCCGGAGGGGTACAATGAGCAGTTCTTC
clone size: .; D gene: TRBD1; V gene: TRBV10-3; J gene: TRBJ2-7; CDR3 protein: CAISGPGQALYEQYF; CDR3 DNA: TGTGCCATCAGTGGGCCGGGACAGGCTCTTTACGAGCAGTACTTC
clone size: .; D gene: .; V gene: TRBV27; J gene: TRBJ2-1; CDR3 protein: CASSLPPPGDLNNEQFF; CDR3 DNA: TGTGCCAGCAGTTTACCACCTCCAGGGGATTTAAACAATGAGCAGTTCTTC
clone size: .; D gene: .; V gene: TRBV6-1; J gene: TRBJ1-2; CDR3 protein: CASSEVRRDGYTF; CDR3 DNA: TGTGCCAGCAGTGAAGTTCGGAGAGATGGCTACACCTTC
clone size: few; D gene: TRBD1; V gene: TRBV28; J gene: TRBJ1-2; CDR3 protein: CASSQHTTLGQRGNF; CDR3 DNA: TGTGCCAGCAGCCAACATACGACTCTGGGACAGCGAGGGAACTTC
clone size: once; D gene: TRBD1; V gene: TRBV6-5; J gene: TRBJ1-2; CDR3 protein: CASTGQGVYGYTF; CDR3 DNA: TGTGCCAGCACGGGACAGGGCGTCTATGGCTACACCTTC
clone size: .; D gene: .; V gene: TRBV7-2; J gene: TRBJ2-3; CDR3 protein: CASSLTQTDTQYF; CDR3 DNA: TGTGCCAGCAGCTTAACGCAGACAGATACGCAGTATTTT
clone size: .; D gene: TRBD1; V gene: TRBV7-9; J gene: TRBJ2-2; CDR3 protein: CASGNRGWTGELFF; CDR3 DNA: TGTGCCAGCGGAAACAGGGGGTGGACCGGGGAGCTGTTTTTT
clone size: .; D gene: TRBD1; V gene: TRBV5-1; J gene: TRBJ1-2; CDR3 protein: CASTATGARYGYTF; CDR3 DNA: TGCGCCAGCACCGCTACAGGGGCGAGGTATGGCTACACCTTC
clone size: .; D gene: TRBD2; V gene: TRBV11-2; J gene: TRBJ2-2; CDR3 protein: CASRTSDLTGELFF; CDR3 DNA: TGTGCCAGCAGAACTAGCGATCTCACCGGGGAGCTGTTTTTT
clone size: .; D gene: .; V gene: TRBV3-1/TRBV3-2; J gene: TRBJ1-5; CDR3 protein: CASSQGDSVLSNQPQHF; CDR3 DNA: TGTGCCAGCAGCCAAGGCGACAGCGTCCTTAGCAATCAGCCCCAGCATTTT
clone size: .; D gene: TRBD1; V gene: TRBV7-8; J gene: TRBJ1-4; CDR3 protein: CASRGTGREEKLFF; CDR3 DNA: TGTGCTAGCAGGGGGACAGGTCGGGAGGAAAAACTGTTTTTT
clone size: .; D gene: TRBD1; V gene: TRBV28; J gene: TRBJ1-1; CDR3 protein: CASSTHGTGGLEAFF; CDR3 DNA: TGTGCCAGCAGTACCCACGGGACAGGGGGCTTGGAAGCTTTCTTT
clone size: .; D gene: TRBD2; V gene: TRBV3-1/TRBV3-2; J gene: TRBJ2-5; CDR3 protein: CASSQVGLAGAAQYF; CDR3 DNA: TGTGCCAGCAGCCAAGTGGGTCTAGCGGGGGCGGCCCAGTACTTC
clone size: few; D gene: .; V gene: TRBV19; J gene: TRBJ1-2; CDR3 protein: CASSRTWRDGYTF; CDR3 DNA: TGTGCCAGTTCTCGCACCTGGCGGGATGGCTACACCTTC
clone size: .; D gene: TRBD1; V gene: TRBV5-5; J gene: TRBJ1-4; CDR3 protein: CASSVTGAHEKLFF; CDR3 DNA: TGTGCCAGCAGCGTGACAGGGGCGCATGAAAAACTGTTTTTT
clone size: .; D gene: .; V gene: TRBV19; J gene: TRBJ1-6; CDR3 protein: CASSPDTRSYNSPLHF; CDR3 DNA: TGTGCCAGTAGTCCGGACACCCGCTCCTATAATTCACCCCTCCACTTT
clone size: .; D gene: .; V gene: TRBV28; J gene: TRBJ2-3; CDR3 protein: CASSPSGEGDTQYF; CDR3 DNA: TGTGCCAGCTCCCCGTCGGGGGAAGGAGATACGCAGTATTTT
clone size: .; D gene: .; V gene: TRBV2; J gene: TRBJ2-5; CDR3 protein: CASSQGSAQYF; CDR3 DNA: TGTGCCAGCAGTCAAGGGAGTGCCCAGTACTTC
clone size: .; D gene: .; V gene: TRBV20-1; J gene: TRBJ2-3; CDR3 protein: CSASPDTQYF; CDR3 DNA: TGCAGTGCTAGTCCTGATACGCAGTATTTT